This T cell receptor (beta chain) was recovered during a study of siplizumab effects on memory and regulatory T cells. Notes on the study in general: In the presence of siplizumab, alloreactive sequences traceable to unstimulated CD4+ memory cells were significantly reduced. The study found naive T cells seemingly more diverse than memory cells and seemingly major alloresponse contributors. Left unconfirmed was the suppressive function of proliferating Tregs from siplizumab cultures.

TCR templates numbering 95,000 to 100,000 were assayed per sample. Repertoires were generated with immunoSEQ multiplex PCR, while TCRdb's copy carries only in-frame clones and drops some. The sample records about 100,000 clones, about 94% being singletons. This clone has only one observation. Antigen specificity is unknown. V dropped 5 bases and J dropped 4; count of bases not matched to a gene: 7. CDR3 size: 15 residues. Germline V gives CDR1 LNHDA, CDR2 SQIVND (reference sequence). The source is a human donor in good health. The chain links TRBV19 to TRBJ1-1; TRBD1 matches at 10 bases. Specimen: non-Treg CD4+ T cells sorted from blood. CDR3 bases: TGTGCCAGTAGTCGGATGACAGGGGGCCGCACTGAAGCTTTCTTT. Encoded protein: CASSRMTGGRTEAFF.